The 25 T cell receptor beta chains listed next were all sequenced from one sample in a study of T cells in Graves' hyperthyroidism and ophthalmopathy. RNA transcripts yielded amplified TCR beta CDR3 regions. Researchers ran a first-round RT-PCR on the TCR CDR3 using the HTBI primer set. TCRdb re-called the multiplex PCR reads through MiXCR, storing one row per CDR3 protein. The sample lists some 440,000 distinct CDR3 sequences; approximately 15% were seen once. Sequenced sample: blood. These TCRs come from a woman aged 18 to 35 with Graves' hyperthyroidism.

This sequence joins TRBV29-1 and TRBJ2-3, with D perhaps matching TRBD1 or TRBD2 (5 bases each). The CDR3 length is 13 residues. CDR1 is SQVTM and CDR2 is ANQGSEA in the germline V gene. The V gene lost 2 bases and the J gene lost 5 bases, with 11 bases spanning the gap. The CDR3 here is CSVEKGRGDTQYF. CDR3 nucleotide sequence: TGCAGCGTTGAAAAGGGACGGGGAGATACGCAGTATTTT.

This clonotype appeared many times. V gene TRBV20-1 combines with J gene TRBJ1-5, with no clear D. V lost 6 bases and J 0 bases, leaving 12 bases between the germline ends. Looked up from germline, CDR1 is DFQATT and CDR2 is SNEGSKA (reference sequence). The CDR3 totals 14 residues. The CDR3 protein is CSAKPRGSNQPQHF. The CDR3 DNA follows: TGCAGTGCCAAACCTAGAGGTAGCAATCAGCCCCAGCATTTT.

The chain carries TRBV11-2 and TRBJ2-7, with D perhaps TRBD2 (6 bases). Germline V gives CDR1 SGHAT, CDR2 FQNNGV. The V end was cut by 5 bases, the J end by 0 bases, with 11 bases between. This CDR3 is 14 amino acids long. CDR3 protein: CASSPRLDSYEQYF. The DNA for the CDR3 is TGTGCCAGCAGCCCTCGACTAGACTCCTACGAGCAGTACTTC. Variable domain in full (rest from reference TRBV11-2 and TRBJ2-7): EAGVAQSPRYKIIEKRQSVAFWCNPISGHATLYWYQQILGQGPKLLIQFQNNGVVDDSQLPKDRFSAERLKGVDSTLKIQPAKLEDSAVYLCASSPRLDSYEQYFGPGTRLTVT.

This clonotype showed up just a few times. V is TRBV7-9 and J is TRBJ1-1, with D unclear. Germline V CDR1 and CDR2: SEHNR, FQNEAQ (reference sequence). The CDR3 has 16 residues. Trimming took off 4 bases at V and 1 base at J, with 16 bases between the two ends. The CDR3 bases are TGTGCCAGCAGCTCCCCCGGAGGGCATGGGAACACTGAAGCTTTCTTT. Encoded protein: CASSSPGGHGNTEAFF.

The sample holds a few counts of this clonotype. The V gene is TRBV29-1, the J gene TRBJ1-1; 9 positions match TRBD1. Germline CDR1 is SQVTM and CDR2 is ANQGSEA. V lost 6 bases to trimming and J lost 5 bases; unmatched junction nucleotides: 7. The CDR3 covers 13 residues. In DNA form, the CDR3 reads TGCAGCGTAATGACAGGGGGTTGGACTGAAGCTTTCTTT. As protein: CSVMTGGWTEAFF.

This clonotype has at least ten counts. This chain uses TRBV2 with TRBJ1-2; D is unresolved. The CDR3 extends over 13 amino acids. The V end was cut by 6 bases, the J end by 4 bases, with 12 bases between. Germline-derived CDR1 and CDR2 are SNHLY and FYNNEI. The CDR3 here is CASRARPAYGYTF. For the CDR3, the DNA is TGTGCCAGCAGGGCCCGGCCTGCCTATGGCTACACCTTC.

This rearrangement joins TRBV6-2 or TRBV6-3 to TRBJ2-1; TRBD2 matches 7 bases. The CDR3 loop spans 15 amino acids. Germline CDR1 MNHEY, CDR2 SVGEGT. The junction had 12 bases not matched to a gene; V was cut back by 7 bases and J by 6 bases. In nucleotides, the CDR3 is TGTGCCAGCAAACGACTAGCTGGGTTCCTCAATGAGCAGTTCTTC. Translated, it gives CASKRLAGFLNEQFF.

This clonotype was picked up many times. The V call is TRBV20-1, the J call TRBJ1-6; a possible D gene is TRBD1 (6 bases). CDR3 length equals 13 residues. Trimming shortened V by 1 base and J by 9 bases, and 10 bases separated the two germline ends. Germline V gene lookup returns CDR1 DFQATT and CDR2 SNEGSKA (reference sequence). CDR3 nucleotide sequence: TGCAGTGCTAGAGGTCAGGGGACTTCACCCCTCCACTTT. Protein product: CSARGQGTSPLHF.

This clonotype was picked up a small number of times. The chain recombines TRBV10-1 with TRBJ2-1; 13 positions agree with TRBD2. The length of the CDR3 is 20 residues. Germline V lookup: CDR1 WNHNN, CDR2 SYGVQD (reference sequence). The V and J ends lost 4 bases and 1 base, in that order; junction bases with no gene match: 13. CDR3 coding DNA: TGCGCCAGCAGTGGTTCGTCCCGGGGACTAGCGGGGCATTCCTACAATGAGCAGTTCTTC. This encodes CASSGSSRGLAGHSYNEQFF.

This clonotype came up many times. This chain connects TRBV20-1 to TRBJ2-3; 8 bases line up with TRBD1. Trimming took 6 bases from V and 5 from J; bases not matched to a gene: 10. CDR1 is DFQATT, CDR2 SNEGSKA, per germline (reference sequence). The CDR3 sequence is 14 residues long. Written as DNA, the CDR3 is TGCAGTGCCGGGAAGACAGGGGTTAGAGATACGCAGTATTTT. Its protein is CSAGKTGVRDTQYF.

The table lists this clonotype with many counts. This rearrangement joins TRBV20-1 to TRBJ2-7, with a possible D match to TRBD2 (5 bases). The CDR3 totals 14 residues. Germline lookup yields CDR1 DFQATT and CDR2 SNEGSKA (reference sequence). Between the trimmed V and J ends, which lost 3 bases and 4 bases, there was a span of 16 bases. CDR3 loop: CSASTGVLGYEQYF. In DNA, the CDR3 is TGCAGTGCTAGTACCGGGGTTCTGGGTTACGAGCAGTACTTC.

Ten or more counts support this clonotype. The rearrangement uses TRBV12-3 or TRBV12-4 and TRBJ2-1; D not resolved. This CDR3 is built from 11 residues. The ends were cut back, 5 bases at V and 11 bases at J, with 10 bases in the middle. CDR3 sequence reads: CASSLKYKQFF. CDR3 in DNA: TGTGCCAGCAGTCTCAAGTATAAGCAGTTCTTC.

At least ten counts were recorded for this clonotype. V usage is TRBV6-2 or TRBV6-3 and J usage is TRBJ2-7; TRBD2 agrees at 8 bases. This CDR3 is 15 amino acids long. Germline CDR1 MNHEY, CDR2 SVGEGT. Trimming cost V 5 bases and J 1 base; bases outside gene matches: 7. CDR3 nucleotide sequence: TGTGCCAGCAGTAGACTCAGCGGGGGATCCTACGAGCAGTACTTC. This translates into CASSRLSGGSYEQYF.

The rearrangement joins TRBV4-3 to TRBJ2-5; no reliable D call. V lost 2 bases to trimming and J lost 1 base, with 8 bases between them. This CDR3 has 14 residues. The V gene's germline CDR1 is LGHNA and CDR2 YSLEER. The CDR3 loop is CASSQRLAQETQYF. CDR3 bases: TGCGCCAGCAGCCAAAGACTGGCCCAAGAGACCCAGTACTTC.

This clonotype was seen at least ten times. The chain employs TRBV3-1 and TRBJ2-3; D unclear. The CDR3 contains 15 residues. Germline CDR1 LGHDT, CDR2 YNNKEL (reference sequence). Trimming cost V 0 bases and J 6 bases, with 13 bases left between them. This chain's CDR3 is CASSQDPQSTDTQYF. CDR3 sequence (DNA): TGTGCCAGCAGCCAAGATCCACAATCTACTGATACGCAGTATTTT.

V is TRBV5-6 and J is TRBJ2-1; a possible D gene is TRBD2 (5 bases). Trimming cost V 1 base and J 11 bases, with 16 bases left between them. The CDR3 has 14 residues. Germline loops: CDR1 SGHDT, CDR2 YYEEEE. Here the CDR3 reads CASSLILEEPKQFF. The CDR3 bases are TGTGCCAGCAGCTTGATTTTGGAGGAGCCAAAGCAGTTCTTC.

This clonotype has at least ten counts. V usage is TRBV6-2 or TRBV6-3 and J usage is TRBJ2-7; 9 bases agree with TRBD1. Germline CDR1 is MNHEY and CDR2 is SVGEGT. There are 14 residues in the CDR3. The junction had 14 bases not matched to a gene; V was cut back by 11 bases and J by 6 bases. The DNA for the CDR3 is TGTGCCTCCGGGAAGAGGGACAGGGCTATCGAGCAGTACTTC. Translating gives CASGKRDRAIEQYF.

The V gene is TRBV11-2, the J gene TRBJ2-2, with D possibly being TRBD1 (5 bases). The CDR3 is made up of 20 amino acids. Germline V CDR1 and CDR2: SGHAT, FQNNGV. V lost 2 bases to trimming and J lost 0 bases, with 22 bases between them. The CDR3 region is CASSLWPLELGQANTGELFF. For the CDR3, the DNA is TGTGCCAGCAGCTTATGGCCATTGGAATTGGGGCAAGCGAACACCGGGGAGCTGTTTTTT.

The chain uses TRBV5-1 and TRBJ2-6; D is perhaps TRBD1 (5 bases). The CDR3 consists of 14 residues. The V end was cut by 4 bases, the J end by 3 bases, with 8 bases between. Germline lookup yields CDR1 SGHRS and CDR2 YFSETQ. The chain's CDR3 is CASSPRVGANVLTF. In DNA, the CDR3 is TGCGCCAGCAGCCCCAGGGTTGGGGCCAACGTCCTGACTTTC.

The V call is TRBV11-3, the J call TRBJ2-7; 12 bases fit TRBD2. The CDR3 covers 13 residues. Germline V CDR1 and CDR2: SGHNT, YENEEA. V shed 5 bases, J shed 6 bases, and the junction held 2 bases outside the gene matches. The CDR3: CASSGLAGSEQYF. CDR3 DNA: TGTGCCAGCAGCGGACTAGCGGGAAGCGAGCAGTACTTC. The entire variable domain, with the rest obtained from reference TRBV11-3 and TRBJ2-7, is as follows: EAGVVQSPRYKIIEKKQPVAFWCNPISGHNTLYWYLQNLGQGPELLIRYENEEAVDDSQLPKDRFSAERLKGVDSTLKIQPAELGDSAVYLCASSGLAGSEQYFGPGTRLTVT.

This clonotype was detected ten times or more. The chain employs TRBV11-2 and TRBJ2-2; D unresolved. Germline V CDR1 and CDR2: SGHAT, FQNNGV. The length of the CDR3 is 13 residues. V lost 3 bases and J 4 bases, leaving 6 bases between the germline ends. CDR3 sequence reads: CASSFASTGELFF. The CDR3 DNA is TGTGCCAGCAGCTTTGCCTCCACCGGGGAGCTGTTTTTT.

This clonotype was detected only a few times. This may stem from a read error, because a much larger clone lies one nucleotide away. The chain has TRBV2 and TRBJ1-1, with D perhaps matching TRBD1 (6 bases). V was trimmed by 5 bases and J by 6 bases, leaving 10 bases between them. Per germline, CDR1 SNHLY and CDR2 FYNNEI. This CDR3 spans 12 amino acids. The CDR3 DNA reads TGTGCCAGCAGTTTACAGGGCTCTGAAGCTTTCTTT. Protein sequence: CASSLQGSEAFF.

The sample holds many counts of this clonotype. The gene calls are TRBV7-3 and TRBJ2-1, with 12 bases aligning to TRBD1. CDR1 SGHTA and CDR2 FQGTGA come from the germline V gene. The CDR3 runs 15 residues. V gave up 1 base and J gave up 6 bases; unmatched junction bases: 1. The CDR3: CASSLMGQGANEQFF. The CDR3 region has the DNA TGTGCCAGCAGCTTAATGGGACAGGGGGCCAATGAGCAGTTCTTC.

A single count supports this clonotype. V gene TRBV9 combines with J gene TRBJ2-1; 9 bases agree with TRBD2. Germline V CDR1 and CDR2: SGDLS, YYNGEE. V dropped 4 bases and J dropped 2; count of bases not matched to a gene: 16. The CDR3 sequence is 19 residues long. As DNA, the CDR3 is TGTGCCAGCAGCCCTCGATTGACCGGCGGGAGGGCTACCTACAATGAGCAGTTCTTC. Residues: CASSPRLTGGRATYNEQFF.

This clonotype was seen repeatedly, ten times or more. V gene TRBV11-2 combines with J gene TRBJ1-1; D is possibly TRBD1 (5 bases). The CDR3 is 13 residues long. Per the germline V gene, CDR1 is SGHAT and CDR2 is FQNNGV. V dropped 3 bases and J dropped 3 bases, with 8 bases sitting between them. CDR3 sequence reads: CASSFLGDTEAFF. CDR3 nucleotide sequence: TGTGCCAGCAGCTTTCTGGGGGACACTGAAGCTTTCTTT.